The clone carrying this T cell receptor beta chain appeared a few times. Its antigen is unidentified. The entry originates in a study of T-cell memory formation after mild COVID-19. About the research overall: TCR clusters largely stayed donor specific.

Employing constant-segment primers, 5'RACE generated TCR alpha and TCR beta cDNA libraries bearing sample barcodes and UMIs. TCRdb reprocessed the 5' RACE reads with MiXCR, giving one entry per CDR3 protein. The sample lists some 600,000 distinct CDR3 sequences; roughly 17% were seen once. Overall study results and limits: Cross-reactive memory seemingly joined, as some responding clones were found in pre-infection memory. Clones contracting across day 15 to 85 had a balanced CD4/CD8 profile; later expanding clones leaned CD4+.

V was clipped by 5 bases and J by 9 bases, with 14 bases between them. The CDR3 covers 12 residues. In germline, CDR1 is LNHNV, CDR2 YYDKDF (reference sequence). This chain links TRBV15 with TRBJ2-7, with D uncertain. The sample taken for sequencing was PBMCs or a T cell subset sorted from them (not recorded which). This TCR was recovered from an adult woman who had mild COVID-19 (a few samples of this study predate the infection). Cell type and time point are not known. The CDR3 sequence is CATSGEFPGQYF. The CDR3 DNA sequence: TGTGCCACCAGCGGGGAATTCCCGGGGCAGTACTTC.